What follows describes a single T cell receptor beta chain. Its antigen is currently unknown. This sample is part of a study of T cell responses to AZD1222 COVID-19 vaccine. General study findings and limits: Baseline seropositivity occurred in only 5 to 7 AZD1222 recipients. Clonal diversity was possibly underestimated; the donors were predominantly white British and more often female. In all cases, repertoires were sampled only after the peak T cell response. Among spike-specific TCRs, nearly half reportedly target unmutated variant regions.

V was shortened by 0 bases and J by 3 bases, with 8 bases between the two germline ends. The CDR3 length is 14 residues. Germline-derived CDR1 and CDR2 are SGDLS and YYNGEE. Only in-frame clones appear in the TCRdb table, and some are missing; sequencing was by immunoSEQ multiplex PCR. The sample has roughly 130,000 clones; approximately 90% are singletons. The TCR sequence derives from an adult in good health. The specimen comprised peripheral blood, sampled on day 0 of AZD1222 vaccination. This chain links TRBV9 with TRBJ2-3; D unclear. The CDR3 protein is CASSVVGTTDTQYF. CDR3 DNA: TGTGCCAGCAGCGTAGTCGGCACGACAGATACGCAGTATTTT.